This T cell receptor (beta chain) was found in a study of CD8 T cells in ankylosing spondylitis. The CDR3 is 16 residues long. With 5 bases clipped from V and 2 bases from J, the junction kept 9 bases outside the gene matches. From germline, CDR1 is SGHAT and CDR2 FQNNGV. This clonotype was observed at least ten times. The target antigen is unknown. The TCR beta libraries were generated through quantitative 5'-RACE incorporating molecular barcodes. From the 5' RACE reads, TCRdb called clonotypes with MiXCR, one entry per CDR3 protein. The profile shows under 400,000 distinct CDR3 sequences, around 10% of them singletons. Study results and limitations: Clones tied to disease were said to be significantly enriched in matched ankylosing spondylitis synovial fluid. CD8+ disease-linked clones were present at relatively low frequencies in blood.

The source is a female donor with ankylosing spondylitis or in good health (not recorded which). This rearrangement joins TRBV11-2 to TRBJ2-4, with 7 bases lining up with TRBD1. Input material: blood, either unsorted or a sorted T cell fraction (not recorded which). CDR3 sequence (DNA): TGTGCCAGCAGCCTGACAGGGTGGGGGTCCAAAAACATTCAGTACTTC. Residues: CASSLTGWGSKNIQYF.